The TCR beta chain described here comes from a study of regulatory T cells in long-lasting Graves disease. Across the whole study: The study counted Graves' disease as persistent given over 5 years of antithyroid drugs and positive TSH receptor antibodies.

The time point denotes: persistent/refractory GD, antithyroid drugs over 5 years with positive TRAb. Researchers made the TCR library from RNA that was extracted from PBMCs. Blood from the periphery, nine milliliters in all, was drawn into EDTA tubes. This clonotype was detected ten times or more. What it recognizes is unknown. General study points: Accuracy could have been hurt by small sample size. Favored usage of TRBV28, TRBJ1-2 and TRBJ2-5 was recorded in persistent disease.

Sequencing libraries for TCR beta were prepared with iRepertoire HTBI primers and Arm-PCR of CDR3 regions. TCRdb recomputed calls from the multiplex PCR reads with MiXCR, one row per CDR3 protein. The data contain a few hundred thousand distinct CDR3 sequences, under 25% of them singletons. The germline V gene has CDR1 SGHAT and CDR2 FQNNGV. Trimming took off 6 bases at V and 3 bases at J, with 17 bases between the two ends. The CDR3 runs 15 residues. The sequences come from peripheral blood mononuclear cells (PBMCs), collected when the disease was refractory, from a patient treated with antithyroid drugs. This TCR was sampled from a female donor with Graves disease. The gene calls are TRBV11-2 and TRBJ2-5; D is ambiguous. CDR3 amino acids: CASSVLLSFKETQYF. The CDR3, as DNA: TGTGCCAGCAGTGTACTACTGTCCTTTAAAGAGACCCAGTACTTC.